The sequence of this TCR beta chain was determined in a study of response to subunit inactivated influenza vaccine. TCRdb ran MiXCR on the RT-PCR reads and lists one entry per CDR3 protein. The sample shows about 570,000 distinct CDR3 sequences, over 9% of them seen only once. CDR1 DFQATT and CDR2 SNEGSKA come from the germline V gene (reference sequence). V gave up 7 bases and J gave up 0 bases, with 10 bases separating them. The CDR3 covers 12 residues. The sample was also reused in another study, on T cells expressing NK-cell markers. That paper notes: The authors made TCR beta cDNA libraries by 5'RACE template switching. This switching added a universal primer site and UMIs. Repertoires of TCR beta were obtained from T cells sorted as CD3+CD56+NKG2C+, CD3+CD56+NKG2C- and CD3+CD56-NKG2C+. These same clonotypes (in a few donors) also led the CD3+CD56-NKG2C+ fraction. No clear determination of HCMV specificity was made for expanded NKG2C+ T cell clones.

The source is a man in his forties or fifties who received an inactivated influenza vaccine. The sequences come from PBMCs from blood, collected on the day of vaccination. V usage is TRBV20-1 and J usage is TRBJ2-7; D not certain. CDR3 nucleotide sequence: TGCAGTGGAACGGCGAGCTCCTACGAGCAGTACTTC. Translation: CSGTASSYEQYF.